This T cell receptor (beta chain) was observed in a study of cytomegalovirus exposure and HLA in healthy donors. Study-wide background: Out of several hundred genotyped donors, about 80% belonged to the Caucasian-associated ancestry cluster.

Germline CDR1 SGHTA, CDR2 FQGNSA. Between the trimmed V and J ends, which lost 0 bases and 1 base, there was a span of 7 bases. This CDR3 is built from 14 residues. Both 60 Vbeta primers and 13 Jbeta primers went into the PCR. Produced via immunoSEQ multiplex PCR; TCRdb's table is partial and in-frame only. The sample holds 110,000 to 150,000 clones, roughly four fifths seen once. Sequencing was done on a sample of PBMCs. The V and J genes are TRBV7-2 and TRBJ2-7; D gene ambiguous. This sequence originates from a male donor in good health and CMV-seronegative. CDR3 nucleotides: TGTGCCAGCAGCTTAGCGGGCGAATCCTACGAGCAGTACTTC. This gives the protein CASSLAGESYEQYF.